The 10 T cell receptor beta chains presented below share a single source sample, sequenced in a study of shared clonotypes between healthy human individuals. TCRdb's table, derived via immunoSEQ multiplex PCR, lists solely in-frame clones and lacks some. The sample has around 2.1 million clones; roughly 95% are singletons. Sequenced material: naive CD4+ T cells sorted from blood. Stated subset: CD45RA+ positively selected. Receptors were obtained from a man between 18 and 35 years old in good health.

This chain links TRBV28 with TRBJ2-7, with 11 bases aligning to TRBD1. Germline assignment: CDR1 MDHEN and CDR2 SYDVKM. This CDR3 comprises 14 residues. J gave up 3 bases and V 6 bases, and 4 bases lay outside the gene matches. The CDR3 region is CASSRTGGRYEQYF. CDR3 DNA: TGTGCCAGCAGCAGGACAGGGGGCCGCTACGAGCAGTACTTC.

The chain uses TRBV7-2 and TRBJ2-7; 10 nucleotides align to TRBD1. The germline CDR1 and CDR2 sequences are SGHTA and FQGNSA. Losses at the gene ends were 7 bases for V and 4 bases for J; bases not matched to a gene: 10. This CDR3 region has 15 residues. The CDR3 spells CASTPGQGSNYEQYF. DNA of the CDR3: TGTGCCAGCACCCCGGGACAGGGGTCGAATTACGAGCAGTACTTC.

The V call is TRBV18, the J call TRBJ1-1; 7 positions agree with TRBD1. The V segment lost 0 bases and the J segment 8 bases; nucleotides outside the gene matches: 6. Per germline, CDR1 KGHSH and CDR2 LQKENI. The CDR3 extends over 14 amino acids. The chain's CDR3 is CASSPPTGFTEAFF. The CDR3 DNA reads TGTGCCAGCTCACCACCGACAGGGTTCACCGAAGCTTTCTTT.

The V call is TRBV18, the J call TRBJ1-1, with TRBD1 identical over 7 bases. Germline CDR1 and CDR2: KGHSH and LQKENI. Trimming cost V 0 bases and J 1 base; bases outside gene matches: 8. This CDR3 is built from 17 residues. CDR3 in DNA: TGTGCCAGCTCACCACCGCAGACAGGGAAGTGGAACACTGAAGCTTTCTTT. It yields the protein CASSPPQTGKWNTEAFF.

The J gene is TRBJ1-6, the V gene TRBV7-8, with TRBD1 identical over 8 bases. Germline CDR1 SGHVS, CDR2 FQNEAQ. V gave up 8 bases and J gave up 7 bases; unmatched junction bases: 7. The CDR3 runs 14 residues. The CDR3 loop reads CASARTGMNSPLHF. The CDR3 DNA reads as TGTGCCAGCGCCAGGACAGGGATGAATTCACCCCTCCACTTT. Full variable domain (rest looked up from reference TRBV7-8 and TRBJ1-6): GAGVSQSPRYKVAKRGQDVALRCDPISGHVSLFWYQQALGQGPEFLTYFQNEAQLDKSGLPSDRFFAERPEGSVSTLKIQRTQQEDSAVYLCASARTGMNSPLHFGNGTRLTVT.

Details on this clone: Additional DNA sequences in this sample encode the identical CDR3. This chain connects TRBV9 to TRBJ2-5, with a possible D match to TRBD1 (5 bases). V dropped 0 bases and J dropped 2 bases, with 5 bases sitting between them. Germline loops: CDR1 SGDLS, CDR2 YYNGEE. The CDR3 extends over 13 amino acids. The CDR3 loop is CASSVEGQETQYF. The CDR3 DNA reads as TGTGCCAGCAGCGTAGAGGGGCAAGAGACCCAGTACTTC.

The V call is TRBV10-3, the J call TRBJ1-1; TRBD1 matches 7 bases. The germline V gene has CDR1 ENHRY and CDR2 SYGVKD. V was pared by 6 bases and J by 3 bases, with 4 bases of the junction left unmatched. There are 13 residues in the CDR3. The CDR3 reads CAIRDREDTEAFF. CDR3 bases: TGTGCCATCAGAGACAGGGAGGACACTGAAGCTTTCTTT.

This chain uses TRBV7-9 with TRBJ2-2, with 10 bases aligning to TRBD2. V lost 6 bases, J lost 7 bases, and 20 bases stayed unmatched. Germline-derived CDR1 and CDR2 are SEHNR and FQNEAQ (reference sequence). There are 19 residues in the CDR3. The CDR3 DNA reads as TGTGCCAGCAGTTTGGCCTGGAGTCGGACTAGCGGTCGGAACGGGGAGCTGTTTTTT. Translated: CASSLAWSRTSGRNGELFF.

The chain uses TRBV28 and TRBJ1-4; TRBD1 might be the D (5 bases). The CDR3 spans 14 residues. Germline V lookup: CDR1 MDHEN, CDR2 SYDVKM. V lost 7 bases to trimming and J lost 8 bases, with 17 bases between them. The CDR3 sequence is CASTYTAGREKLFF. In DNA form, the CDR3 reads TGTGCCAGCACGTACACGGCAGGGCGGGAAAAACTGTTTTTT.

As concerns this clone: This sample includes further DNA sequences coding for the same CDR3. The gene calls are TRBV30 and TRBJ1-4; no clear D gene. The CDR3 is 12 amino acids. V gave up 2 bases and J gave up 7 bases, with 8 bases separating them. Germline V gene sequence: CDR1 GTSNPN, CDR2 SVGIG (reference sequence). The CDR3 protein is CAWSPEGEKLFF. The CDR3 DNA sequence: TGTGCCTGGAGTCCTGAGGGTGAAAAACTGTTTTTT.